One sample yielded the 10 T cell receptor beta chains listed below, sequenced in a study of cytomegalovirus exposure and HLA in healthy donors. PCR used 60 Vbeta primers and 13 Jbeta primers. The repertoire was sequenced with immunoSEQ multiplex PCR; TCRdb's copy has only in-frame clones and lacks some. The data hold about 140,000 clones, with around 80% observed a single time. Sequencing was performed on PBMCs. The receptors shown here come from a man between 35 and 55 years old in good health and CMV-seropositive.

This chain links TRBV18 with TRBJ2-1; 9 nucleotides align to TRBD1. Germline CDR1 and CDR2: KGHSH and LQKENI. V gave up 3 bases and J gave up 2 bases; unmatched junction bases: 5. The CDR3 spans 16 residues. The CDR3 sequence is CASSPWDRDPYNEQFF. The CDR3 nucleotides read TGTGCCAGCTCACCGTGGGACAGGGACCCCTACAATGAGCAGTTCTTC.

V usage is TRBV4-2 and J usage is TRBJ1-5, with D possibly TRBD1 on 5 matching bases. With 0 bases removed from V and 2 bases from J, the gap between germline ends came to 11 bases. The CDR3 spans 16 residues. Germline CDR1 LGHNA, CDR2 YNFKEQ. The CDR3 bases are TGTGCCAGCAGCCAAGAGGGAGGGGCCCGCAATCAGCCCCAGCATTTT. This codes for CASSQEGGARNQPQHF.

This clone was seen just once. The chain carries TRBV7-9 and TRBJ1-3; D might be TRBD1 (5 bases). The germline V gene has CDR1 SEHNR and CDR2 FQNEAQ (reference sequence). V was cut by 1 base and J by 8 bases, with 12 bases left in between. The CDR3 totals 14 residues. CDR3 protein: CASSLEPGSHTIYF. DNA of the CDR3: TGTGCCAGCAGCTTAGAACCAGGGTCCCACACCATATATTTT.

The chain combines TRBV7-2 with TRBJ2-3, with TRBD2 matching over 12 bases. This CDR3 has 14 amino acids. From germline, CDR1 is SGHTA and CDR2 FQGNSA. Trimming cost V 5 bases and J 14 bases; bases outside gene matches: 11. The CDR3 sequence is CASSLRVLAGGRYF. The CDR3 coding sequence is TGTGCCAGCAGCCTCCGTGTCCTAGCGGGGGGGCGGTATTTT.

Notes on this clone: Lacking the conserved final phenylalanine or tryptophan, this CDR3 likely reflects a read error. The rearrangement links TRBV5-4 to TRBJ2-3; TRBD1 agrees at 9 bases. Germline assignment: CDR1 SGHNT and CDR2 YYREEE (reference sequence). The trim removed 0 bases at V and 5 bases at J, leaving 7 bases unmatched. The CDR3 covers 16 residues. The CDR3 DNA is TGTGCCAGCAGCTTGGGGCTTCGGACAGGGGAAGATACGCAGTATGTT. Residues: CASSLGLRTGEDTQYV.

The chain has TRBV6-4 and TRBJ2-1, with unresolved D. Per germline, CDR1 MRHNA and CDR2 SNTAGT. Trimming removed 3 bases at V and 7 bases at J, with 19 bases between. The CDR3 is 16 amino acids. The DNA for the CDR3 is TGTGCCAGCAGTGAAACCCCTAACCCACTCGGGAATGAGCAGTTCTTC. As protein: CASSETPNPLGNEQFF.

This clone has a single count. CDR3 loop: CASSLVLAGEQYF. The CDR3 DNA sequence: TGTGCCAGCAGCTTGGTCCTAGCGGGGGAGCAGTACTTC. V usage is TRBV5-4 and J usage is TRBJ2-7; TRBD2 aligns across 9 bases. CDR3 length: 13 residues. Germline CDR1 is SGHNT and CDR2 is YYREEE (reference sequence). V lost 0 bases to trimming and J lost 7 bases; unmatched junction nucleotides: 2.

The chain links TRBV7-2 to TRBJ2-1, with TRBD2 as a possible D gene (6 bases). Trimming left V 6 bases short and J 4 bases short, with 13 bases between. The CDR3 is 14 amino acids. CDR1 and CDR2 (germline): SGHTA, FQGNSA. The CDR3, as DNA: TGTGCCAGCAGTATGGGGGGAAAATACAATGAGCAGTTCTTC. Protein sequence: CASSMGGKYNEQFF.

V usage is TRBV13 and J usage is TRBJ2-6, with no clear D. Trimming removed 2 bases at V and 0 bases at J, with 8 bases between. CDR1 and CDR2 from the germline V gene are PRHDT and FYEKMQ (reference sequence). CDR3 length: 16 amino acids. DNA for the CDR3: TGTGCCAGCAGCTTAAAAACAGCCTCTGGGGCCAACGTCCTGACTTTC. Protein: CASSLKTASGANVLTF.

The sample holds one count of this clone. The V call is TRBV18, the J call TRBJ2-5, with D unclear. Looked up from germline, CDR1 is KGHSH and CDR2 is LQKENI. CDR3 length equals 13 residues. The V and J ends lost 2 bases and 4 bases respectively, with 8 bases between them. The CDR3 nucleotides are TGTGCCAGCTCACCAGTAGGCGGAGAGACCCAGTACTTC. Encoded protein: CASSPVGGETQYF.